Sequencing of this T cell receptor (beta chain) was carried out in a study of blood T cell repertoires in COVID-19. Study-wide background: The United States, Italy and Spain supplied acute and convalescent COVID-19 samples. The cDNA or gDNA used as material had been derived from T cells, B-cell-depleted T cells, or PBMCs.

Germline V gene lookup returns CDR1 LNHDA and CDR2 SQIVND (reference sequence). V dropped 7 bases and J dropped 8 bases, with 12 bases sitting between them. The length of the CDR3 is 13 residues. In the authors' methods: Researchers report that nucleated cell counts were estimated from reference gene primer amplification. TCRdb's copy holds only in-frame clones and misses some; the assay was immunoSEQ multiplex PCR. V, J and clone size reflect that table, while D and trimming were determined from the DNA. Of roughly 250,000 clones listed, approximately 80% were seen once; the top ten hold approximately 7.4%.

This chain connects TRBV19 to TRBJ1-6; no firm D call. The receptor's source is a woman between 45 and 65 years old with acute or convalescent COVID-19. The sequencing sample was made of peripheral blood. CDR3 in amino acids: CASIAGSDSPLHF. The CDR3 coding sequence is TGTGCCAGTATAGCCGGTTCGGATTCACCCCTCCACTTT.